This T cell receptor (beta chain) was documented in a study of cytomegalovirus exposure and HLA in healthy donors. Donors came from a validation cohort of 95 to 150 subjects, distinct from the first 666-subject cohort. The CDR3 covers 14 residues. The germline V gene encodes CDR1 SGHTA and CDR2 FQGNSA. The trim removed 1 base at V and 8 bases at J, leaving 2 bases unmatched. The table came from immunoSEQ multiplex PCR; TCRdb's copy has only in-frame clones and leaves some out. The sample contains 65,000 to 75,000 clones, 94% of which appear only once. This receptor was obtained from a man younger than 30 in good health and CMV-seropositive. Input material: PBMCs. J is TRBJ1-4 and V is TRBV7-2; 9 nucleotides match TRBD1. This chain's CDR3 is CASSLGTGVEKLFF. DNA of the CDR3: TGTGCCAGCAGCTTAGGGACAGGGGTCGAAAAACTGTTTTTT. Looking up the rest from reference TRBV7-2 and TRBJ1-4 gives the full variable domain: GAGVSQSPSNKVTEKGKDVELRCDPISGHTALYWYRQSLGQGLEFLIYFQGNSAPDKSGLPSDRFSAERTGGSVSTLTIQRTQQEDSAVYLCASSLGTGVEKLFFGSGTQLSVL.